This record concerns one TCR beta chain sequence. Germline V gene sequence: CDR1 LGHNT, CDR2 FRNRAP. V was cut by 0 bases and J by 4 bases, with 18 bases left in between. This CDR3 region has 17 residues. This specimen belongs to a study of blood T cell repertoires in COVID-19. Study in general: PBMCs, B-cell-depleted T cells, or T cells provided the cDNA or gDNA that made up the material.

Enrolled through a virtual design, the participants were between 18 and 89 years of age and came from fewer than 30 US areas. Researchers sorted participants into cohorts using their self-reported clinical history. Per the original data handling: Using reference gene primer amplification, nucleated cell counts were estimated. Libraries were prepared by immunoSEQ multiplex PCR; TCRdb keeps only in-frame clonotypes and omits some of them. The V and J calls and clone size were taken over from that table, and D and trimming were inferred from the DNA. Found here are a few hundred thousand clones, about nine tenths of them singletons; the top ten hold around 9%.

Input material: PBMCs or T cells enriched from blood (not recorded which). V gene TRBV12-5 combines with J gene TRBJ1-1; D is undetermined. The receptor comes from a young woman who had recovered from COVID-19. CDR3 sequence reads: CASGLVLSGSRATEAFF. CDR3 bases: TGTGCTAGTGGTTTGGTACTTTCGGGATCTCGGGCCACTGAAGCTTTCTTT.